One sample yielded the 21 T cell receptor beta chains listed below, sequenced in a study of T cells after yellow fever vaccination. TCRdb re-derived calls from the 5' RACE reads in MiXCR, one entry per CDR3 protein. Of about 110,000 distinct CDR3 sequences listed, approximately 8.4% are singletons. The sequences come from CD8+ T cells sorted from PBMCs, collected 45 days after the yellow fever booster vaccination. The receptors stem from a man aged 25 to 40 who received the YFV17D yellow fever vaccine.

This clonotype has at least ten counts. This sequence joins TRBV6-5 and TRBJ1-2; no firm D call. CDR1 and CDR2 (germline): MNHEY, SVGAGI. The V gene lost 7 bases and the J gene lost 4 bases, with 7 bases spanning the gap. There are 11 residues in the CDR3. The CDR3 coding sequence is TGTGCCAGCAAAGAAGGCTATGGCTACACCTTC. It specifies CASKEGYGYTF.

The table lists this clonotype with many counts. The chain employs TRBV5-8 and TRBJ2-3; 7 positions agree with TRBD2. The ends lost 0 bases at V and 6 bases at J; junction bases unmatched: 7. This CDR3 has 15 amino acids. Germline V gene lookup returns CDR1 SGHTS and CDR2 YDEGEE. The CDR3, as DNA: TGTGCCAGCAGCTTGGCCTGGGAGGGGCGGGATACGCAGTATTTT. Encoded protein: CASSLAWEGRDTQYF.

This clonotype was seen a handful of times. The chain recombines TRBV5-4 with TRBJ2-7; maybe TRBD1 (5 bases). V was cut by 3 bases and J by 4 bases, with 14 bases left in between. This CDR3 region has 14 residues. Per the germline V gene, CDR1 is SGHNT and CDR2 is YYREEE (reference sequence). The CDR3 region has the DNA TGTGCCAGCAGCTCTATTTCTAAGGGGTACGAGCAGTACTTC. This gives the protein CASSSISKGYEQYF.

This chain joins TRBV2 and TRBJ2-1; 12 positions agree with TRBD1. J lost 8 bases, V lost 7 bases, and 3 bases had no gene match. Germline V gene lookup returns CDR1 SNHLY and CDR2 FYNNEI. There are 13 residues in the CDR3. The CDR3 region is CASKGQGADEQFF. DNA for the CDR3: TGTGCCAGCAAGGGACAGGGGGCAGATGAGCAGTTCTTC.

This clonotype was counted many times. The V call is TRBV29-1, the J call TRBJ1-1, with 7 bases fitting TRBD1. This CDR3 region has 12 residues. V was pared by 7 bases and J by 7 bases, with 9 bases of the junction left unmatched. Germline V gene sequence: CDR1 SQVTM, CDR2 ANQGSEA. CDR3 sequence reads: CSAQTGRGEAFF. For the CDR3, the DNA is TGCAGCGCACAGACAGGGCGGGGTGAAGCTTTCTTT.

This clonotype was counted ten times or more. The rearrangement joins TRBV18 to TRBJ2-5; D gene ambiguous. Germline CDR1 and CDR2: KGHSH and LQKENI. V gave up 0 bases and J gave up 3 bases, with 5 bases separating them. The CDR3 is made up of 13 amino acids. The CDR3 DNA sequence: TGTGCCAGCTCACCACCCACCGAAGAGACCCAGTACTTC. This sequence encodes CASSPPTEETQYF.

This clonotype was detected many times. The J gene is TRBJ2-3, the V gene TRBV28; 10 bases fit TRBD2. After removal of 3 bases from V and 6 bases from J, the junction contained 9 bases not matched to a gene. CDR1 is MDHEN, CDR2 SYDVKM, per germline. The CDR3 contains 16 residues. The CDR3 is CASSFSLAGVGDTQYF. CDR3 nucleotide sequence: TGTGCCAGCAGTTTCTCCCTAGCGGGAGTGGGGGATACGCAGTATTTT.

This clonotype has ten or more counts. V and J are TRBV5-1 and TRBJ2-7, with 8 nucleotides matching TRBD2. This CDR3 contains 14 residues. The germline gives CDR1 SGHRS, CDR2 YFSETQ. J was trimmed by 5 bases and V by 4 bases; bases with no gene match: 8. Written as DNA, the CDR3 is TGCGCCAGCAGCAAAATTAGCGGGAACCACGAGCAGTACTTC. This sequence encodes CASSKISGNHEQYF.

This clonotype was seen repeatedly, ten times or more. The CDR3 DNA sequence: TGTGCCAGCAGTTACTTCGATGAGCAGTTCTTC. Amino acids: CASSYFDEQFF. The chain carries TRBV25-1 and TRBJ2-1; no clear D gene. The V end was cut by 5 bases, the J end by 8 bases, with 7 bases between. CDR3 length: 11 amino acids. Germline CDR1 and CDR2: MGHDK and SYGVNS.

This clonotype was seen at least ten times. The chain carries TRBV5-1 and TRBJ2-7; D may be TRBD1 (6 bases). V lost 2 bases, J lost 3 bases, and 18 bases lay in between. This CDR3 comprises 16 residues. Germline CDR1 reads SGHRS; CDR2 reads YFSETQ. CDR3 DNA: TGCGCCAGCAGCTTCACGACCGTACAGGGTCTCTACGAGCAGTACTTC. It translates to CASSFTTVQGLYEQYF. The whole variable domain, remainder taken from reference TRBV5-1 and TRBJ2-7, is KAGVTQTPRYLIKTRGQQVTLSCSPISGHRSVSWYQQTPGQGLQFLFEYFSETQRNKGNFPGRFSGRQFSNSRSEMNVSTLELGDSALYLCASSFTTVQGLYEQYFGPGTRLTVT.

The table lists this clonotype with many counts. The chain joins TRBV10-2 to TRBJ2-2; D gene ambiguous. The CDR3 totals 18 residues. V dropped 2 bases and J dropped 2 bases, with 18 bases sitting between them. Germline assignment: CDR1 WSHSY and CDR2 SAAADI. Here the CDR3 reads CASSETISLTGNTGELFF. In nucleotides, the CDR3 is TGCGCCAGCAGTGAGACAATCTCACTGACTGGAAACACCGGGGAGCTGTTTTTT.

This clonotype was detected many times. For the CDR3, the DNA is TGCAGCGTAGGACAAGGATTTCAAGAGACCCAGTACTTC. Protein: CSVGQGFQETQYF. This sequence joins TRBV29-1 and TRBJ2-5; D is perhaps TRBD1 (5 bases). The CDR3 extends over 13 amino acids. Between the trimmed V and J ends, which lost 6 bases and 2 bases, there was a span of 13 bases. CDR1 SQVTM and CDR2 ANQGSEA come from the germline V gene.

This clonotype occurred many times. The rearrangement uses TRBV4-3 and TRBJ2-4, with TRBD2 identical over 10 bases. V lost 3 bases to trimming and J lost 10 bases; unmatched junction nucleotides: 12. The length of the CDR3 is 16 residues. Germline V gene sequence: CDR1 LGHNA, CDR2 YSLEER. Here the CDR3 reads CASSQGGTSAGGIQYF. DNA for the CDR3: TGCGCCAGCAGCCAGGGCGGGACTAGCGCGGGAGGGATTCAGTACTTC.

This clonotype was counted ten times or more. This sequence joins TRBV6-1 and TRBJ2-6; D gene ambiguous. The CDR3 length is 14 residues. Trimming removed 8 bases from V and 2 bases from J, with 10 bases in between. Germline V CDR1 and CDR2: MNHNS, SASEGT. The CDR3 nucleotides read TGTGCCAGCGGGGATGAGCCTGGGGCCAACGTCCTGACTTTC. It yields the protein CASGDEPGANVLTF.

As regards this clonotype: One end of the junction is discordant with germline, which a read error may explain. The chain combines TRBV7-2 with TRBJ2-1, with 12 bases lining up with TRBD2. Germline-derived CDR1 and CDR2 are SGHTA and FQGNSA. The CDR3 extends over 13 amino acids. In DNA, the CDR3 is TGTGCCAGGAGCTCCGGACTAGCGGGAGAGCAGTTCTTC. Encoded protein: CARSSGLAGEQFF.

This clonotype was seen ten or more times. V is TRBV10-3 and J is TRBJ2-7, with 8 bases fitting TRBD1. In germline, CDR1 is ENHRY, CDR2 SYGVKD. CDR3 size: 14 residues. V dropped 6 bases and J dropped 2; count of bases not matched to a gene: 6. The CDR3 nucleotides read TGTGCCATCAGCCGGACAGGGACGCCCTACGAGCAGTACTTC. It specifies CAISRTGTPYEQYF.

This clonotype was picked up many times. CDR3 region: CASSFGGSSYSPLHF. In DNA form, the CDR3 reads TGTGCCAGCAGTTTTGGGGGCTCCAGTTATTCACCCCTCCACTTT. The chain employs TRBV12-3 or TRBV12-4 and TRBJ1-6; tentatively, D is TRBD1 (6 bases). This CDR3 comprises 15 residues. Between the trimmed V and J ends, which lost 3 bases and 8 bases, there was a span of 14 bases.

This chain links TRBV4-3 with TRBJ2-5; 9 bases map to TRBD2. The V segment lost 5 bases and the J segment 5 bases; nucleotides outside the gene matches: 6. Germline V gene data show CDR1 as LGHNA and CDR2 as YSLEER. There are 14 residues in the CDR3. In DNA, the CDR3 is TGCGCCAGCAGCATTAGCGGGAGTGACGAGACCCAGTACTTC. This translates into CASSISGSDETQYF.

This clonotype came up once. The chain combines TRBV12-3 or TRBV12-4 with TRBJ2-5; no definite D call. The CDR3 runs to 18 residues. Trimming removed 11 bases from V and 5 bases from J, with 33 bases in between. DNA of the CDR3: TGTGCCTTCAGTTTTCTTCTCAGACAAGAAATAGAACTTGAGACCCAGTACTTC. Translation gives CAFSFLLRQEIELETQYF.

This clonotype was seen at least ten times. The chain employs TRBV27 and TRBJ2-1, with 11 bases fitting TRBD1. With V trimmed by 4 bases and J by 5 bases, 10 bases remained unmatched. Germline V gene lookup returns CDR1 MNHEY and CDR2 SMNVEV (reference sequence). The length of the CDR3 is 17 residues. CDR3: CASSSIPGQGVHNEQFF. As DNA, the CDR3 is TGTGCCAGCAGTTCGATTCCGGGACAGGGGGTACACAATGAGCAGTTCTTC.

This clonotype was counted only a few times. The CDR3 protein is CASSTQSSPLHF. CDR3 nucleotide sequence: TGTGCCAGCAGTACACAGAGTTCACCCCTCCACTTT. V is TRBV9 and J is TRBJ1-6; unclear D gene. The V and J ends lost 5 bases and 9 bases respectively, with 9 bases between them. CDR3 length: 12 amino acids. The germline gives CDR1 SGDLS, CDR2 YYNGEE.